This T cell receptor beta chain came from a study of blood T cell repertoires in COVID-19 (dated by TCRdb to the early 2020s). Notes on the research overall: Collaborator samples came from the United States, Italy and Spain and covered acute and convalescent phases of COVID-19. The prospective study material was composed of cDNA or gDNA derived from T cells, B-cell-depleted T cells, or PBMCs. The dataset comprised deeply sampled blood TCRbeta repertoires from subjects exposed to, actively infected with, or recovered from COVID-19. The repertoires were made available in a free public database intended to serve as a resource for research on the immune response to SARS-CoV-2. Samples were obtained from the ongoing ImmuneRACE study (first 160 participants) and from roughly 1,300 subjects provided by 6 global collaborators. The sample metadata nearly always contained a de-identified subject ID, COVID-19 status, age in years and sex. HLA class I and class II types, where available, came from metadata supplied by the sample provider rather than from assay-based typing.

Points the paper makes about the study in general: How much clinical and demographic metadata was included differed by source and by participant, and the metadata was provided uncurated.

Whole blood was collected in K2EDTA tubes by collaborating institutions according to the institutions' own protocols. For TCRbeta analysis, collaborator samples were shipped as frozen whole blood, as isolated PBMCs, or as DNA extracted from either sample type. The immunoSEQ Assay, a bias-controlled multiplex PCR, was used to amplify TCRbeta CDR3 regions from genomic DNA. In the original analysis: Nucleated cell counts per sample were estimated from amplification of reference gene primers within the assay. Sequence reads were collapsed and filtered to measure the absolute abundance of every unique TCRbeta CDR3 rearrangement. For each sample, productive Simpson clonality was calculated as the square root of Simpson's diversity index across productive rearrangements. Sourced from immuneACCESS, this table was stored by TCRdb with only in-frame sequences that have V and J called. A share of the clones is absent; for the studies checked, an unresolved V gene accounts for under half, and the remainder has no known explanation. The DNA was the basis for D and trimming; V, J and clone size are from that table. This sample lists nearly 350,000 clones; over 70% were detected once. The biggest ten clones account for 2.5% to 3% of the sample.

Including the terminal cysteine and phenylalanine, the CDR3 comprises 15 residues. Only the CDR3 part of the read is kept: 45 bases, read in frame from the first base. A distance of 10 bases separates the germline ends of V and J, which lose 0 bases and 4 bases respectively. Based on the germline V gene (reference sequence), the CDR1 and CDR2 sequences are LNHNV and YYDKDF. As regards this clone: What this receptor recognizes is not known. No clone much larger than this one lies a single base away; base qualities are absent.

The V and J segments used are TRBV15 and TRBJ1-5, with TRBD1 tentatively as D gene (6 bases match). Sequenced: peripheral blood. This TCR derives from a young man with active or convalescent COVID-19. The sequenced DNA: TGTGCCACCAGCAGAGATCACAGGGTAAATCAGCCCCAGCATTTT. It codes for CATSRDHRVNQPQHF.